This TCR beta chain was obtained from a study of OX40 agonist ivuxolimab in advanced cancers. At the level of the whole study: The costimulatory receptor OX40 (CD134) was targeted by ivuxolimab, a fully human IgG2 agonistic monoclonal antibody. Intravenous ivuxolimab was administered to patients every 2 weeks at six dose levels: 0.01, 0.1, 0.3, 1.5, 3 and 10 mg/kg. Partial responses occurred in three dose-escalation patients, of whom one had hepatocellular carcinoma and two had cutaneous melanoma. In the dose-escalation cohort, 65% to 90% of patients were male, and the mean age was around 60 years, with a range of about 23 to 85. The point of sequencing TCRbeta in the periphery was to test whether ivuxolimab changed TCR sequence diversity and drove clonal T-cell expansion. Prior anti-PD-1, anti-PD-L1 or anti-CTLA-4 therapy was permitted, and approximately 40% of dose-escalation patients had received checkpoint inhibitors. Of the approximately 50 dose-escalation patients, hepatocellular carcinoma was present in about 19, melanoma in some 15, renal cell carcinoma in 9 and head and neck cancer in 9. The paper covers the monotherapy dose-escalation part of the phase I ivuxolimab trial, which included N of about 50 patients. Broad study findings and their caveats: At doses from 0.1 to 3.0 mg/kg, clonal expansion was seen in both CD4+ and CD8+ blood T cells between baseline and week 6. In partial responders in the 0.1-3.0 mg/kg groups, normalized peripheral clonal expansion was found to be among the lowest, especially among CD8+ T cells. The antigen specificity of the peripheral T cells that underwent clonal expansion was not determined. After ivuxolimab, CD8+ T cells had more expanded clones than CD4+ T cells on average. Low levels of normalized T-cell clonal expansion were also seen in some patients who did not respond.

Here V drops 4 bases and J drops 3 bases, and the junction holds 4 bases not matched to any gene. Taken from cysteine to phenylalanine, the CDR3 has 15 residues. Of all the DNA, just the CDR3 is kept, 45 bases in frame from base 1. Via the germline V gene, CDR1 is SGHRS and CDR2 YFSETQ. Genomic DNA was extracted from sorted cells for sequencing of the TCRbeta CDR3 region. TCRbeta CDR3 regions were sequenced using the immunoSEQ Assay. TCRdb re-hosts the immuneACCESS table, in-frame sequences only. Its copies lack some clones; in the studies checked, an unresolved V gene accounts for under half of them, and the cause for the rest is not known. The sample table contains approximately 79,000 clones; only one count was recorded for approximately 90% of them. 0.99% of the sample is in the top ten clones. For this clone: Its antigen is currently not known. No per-base quality is available; no much larger clone lies one base away.

Patients with a history of autoimmune disease or receiving systemic immunosuppression were excluded from the trial. In every dose cohort, peripheral blood was drawn for TCR sequencing at baseline, cycle 4 day 1, and cycle 7 day 1. Samples came from an open-label, multicenter, first-in-human phase I dose-escalation trial of ivuxolimab. Adults with locally advanced or metastatic head and neck squamous cell, hepatocellular, melanoma or renal cell carcinoma were enrolled in the trial. Before TCR sequencing, CD4+ T cells and CD8+ T cells from peripheral blood were sorted into separate populations. The sample in question was CD4+ or CD8+ T cells sorted from blood, obtained in a trial of the OX40 agonist ivuxolimab. The receptor chain draws on TRBV5-1 and TRBJ2-5, and TRBD2 matches 12 of the central bases. This receptor was identified in an adult with an advanced solid tumor such as melanoma, head and neck, liver or kidney cancer. The bases are TGCGCCAGCAGCCCTCTAGCGGGAGGGAAAGAGACCCAGTACTTC. Its translation is CASSPLAGGKETQYF. When the CDR3 is completed using the reference TRBV5-1 and TRBJ2-5 genes on either side, the full variable domain is KAGVTQTPRYLIKTRGQQVTLSCSPISGHRSVSWYQQTPGQGLQFLFEYFSETQRNKGNFPGRFSGRQFSNSRSEMNVSTLELGDSALYLCASSPLAGGKETQYFGPGTRLLVL.